The clone carrying this T cell receptor (beta chain) was detected ten times or more. Its antigen remains unknown. This sample was included in a study of CD8 T cells in ankylosing spondylitis. General study points: CD8+ disease-linked clones were present at relatively low frequencies in blood. A motif of 7 or 8 highly homologous TCR beta variants was seen as apparently characteristic of ankylosing spondylitis blood. Matched ankylosing spondylitis synovial fluid reportedly contained a significantly enriched population of disease-linked clones.

Libraries for TCR beta were made by quantitative 5'-RACE with molecular barcodes. TCRdb analysed the 5' RACE reads with MiXCR anew, one entry per CDR3 protein. The sample carries around 490,000 distinct CDR3 sequences, less than 6% recorded once. Trimming took off 4 bases at V and 2 bases at J, with 12 bases between the two ends. Germline V CDR1 and CDR2: SGDLS, YYNGEE. The CDR3 is 14 residues long. Sequenced: blood, either unsorted or a sorted T cell fraction (not recorded which). This chain uses TRBV9 with TRBJ1-1; D not resolved. This TCR was recovered from a male donor with ankylosing spondylitis. The CDR3 protein is CASSRTVGNTEAFF. The CDR3 coding sequence is TGTGCCAGCAGCCGGACCGTAGGAAACACTGAAGCTTTCTTT.